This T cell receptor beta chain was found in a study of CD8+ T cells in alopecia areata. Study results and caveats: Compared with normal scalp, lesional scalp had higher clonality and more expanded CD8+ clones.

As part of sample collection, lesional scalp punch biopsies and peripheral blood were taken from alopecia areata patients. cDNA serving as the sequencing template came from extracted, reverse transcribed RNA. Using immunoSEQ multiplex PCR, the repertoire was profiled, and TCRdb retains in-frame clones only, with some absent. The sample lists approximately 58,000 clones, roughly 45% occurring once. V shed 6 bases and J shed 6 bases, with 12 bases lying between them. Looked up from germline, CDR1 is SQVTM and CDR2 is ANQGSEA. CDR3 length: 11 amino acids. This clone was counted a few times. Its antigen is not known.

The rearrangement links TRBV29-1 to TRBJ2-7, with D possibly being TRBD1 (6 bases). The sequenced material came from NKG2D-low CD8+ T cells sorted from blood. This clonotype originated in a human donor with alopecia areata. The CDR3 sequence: CSVQQGPEQYF. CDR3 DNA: TGCAGCGTCCAACAGGGACCCGAGCAGTACTTC.